What follows are 10 T cell receptor beta chains derived from one specimen sequenced in a study of cytotoxic CD8 clonotypes in ibrutinib-treated CLL. Assay: immunoSEQ multiplex PCR; the TCRdb copy retains only in-frame clones and omits some. The table lists some 130,000 clones, approximately 90% of them singletons, with 10% to 12% in the top ten. The sample here was PBMCs, taken after 12 months of ibrutinib treatment. The receptor set was obtained from a human donor with chronic lymphocytic leukemia.

V usage is TRBV7-6 and J usage is TRBJ1-5; D is possibly TRBD1 (6 bases). CDR3 length equals 16 residues. V gave up 1 base and J gave up 3 bases, with 13 bases separating them. Germline V gives CDR1 SGHVS, CDR2 FNYEAQ. The DNA of the CDR3 is TGTGCCAGCAGCTTAGGTCCACAGGGTCTCAATCAGCCCCAGCATTTT. It translates to CASSLGPQGLNQPQHF.

The chain carries TRBV7-3 and TRBJ1-3, with TRBD1 as a possible D gene (5 bases). The V and J ends lost 5 bases and 6 bases respectively, with 17 bases between them. The CDR3 has 15 amino acids. Germline lookup yields CDR1 SGHTA and CDR2 FQGTGA. This CDR3 reads CASSPGLPGENTIYF. CDR3 sequence (DNA): TGTGCCAGCAGCCCTGGACTCCCGGGGGAAAACACCATATATTTT.

The chain joins TRBV9 to TRBJ2-1; 14 nucleotides align to TRBD2. CDR3 length: 15 residues. The J segment lost 9 bases and the V segment lost 4 bases, leaving 6 bases of the junction unmatched. Germline CDR1 and CDR2: SGDLS and YYNGEE. The CDR3 reads CASSPGLAGEGEQFF. In nucleotides, the CDR3 is TGTGCCAGCAGCCCGGGACTAGCGGGAGAAGGTGAGCAGTTCTTC.

The CDR3 loop is CASSLVVLDNEQFF. In nucleotides, the CDR3 is TGCGCCAGCAGCTTGGTAGTCCTCGACAATGAGCAGTTCTTC. The chain carries TRBV5-1 and TRBJ2-1; D unclear. Germline lookup yields CDR1 SGHRS and CDR2 YFSETQ. V dropped 0 bases and J dropped 5 bases, with 9 bases sitting between them. The CDR3 extends over 14 amino acids.

As for this clone: Other DNA sequences in the same sample also yield this CDR3. The chain uses TRBV5-1 and TRBJ2-5; D unclear. V lost 5 bases to trimming and J lost 1 base, with 3 bases between them. This CDR3 comprises 11 residues. Germline CDR1 and CDR2: SGHRS and YFSETQ. The CDR3 nucleotides read TGCGCCAGCAGTCTCCAAGAGACCCAGTACTTC. Amino acids: CASSLQETQYF. The full variable domain, rest sourced from reference TRBV5-1 and TRBJ2-5, is KAGVTQTPRYLIKTRGQQVTLSCSPISGHRSVSWYQQTPGQGLQFLFEYFSETQRNKGNFPGRFSGRQFSNSRSEMNVSTLELGDSALYLCASSLQETQYFGPGTRLLVL.

This chain joins TRBV6-5 and TRBJ1-6; possible D gene TRBD1, 6 bases. This CDR3 is 14 amino acids long. Germline CDR1 and CDR2: MNHEY and SVGAGI. Trimming cost V 6 bases and J 9 bases, with 15 bases left between them. DNA for the CDR3: TGTGCCAGCAGAACAGGGCTGGGGATTTCACCCCTCCACTTT. It translates to CASRTGLGISPLHF.

This chain connects TRBV10-3 to TRBJ2-2; D remains unclear. The V gene's germline CDR1 is ENHRY and CDR2 SYGVKD. V lost 6 bases and J lost 7, with 9 bases in between. The CDR3 is made up of 12 amino acids. CDR3 DNA: TGTGCCATCAGCACGGACGGCGGGGAGCTGTTTTTT. This gives the protein CAISTDGGELFF.

The V call is TRBV28, the J call TRBJ1-2; TRBD1 might be the D (6 bases). V dropped 3 bases and J dropped 4 bases, with 12 bases sitting between them. This CDR3 is 14 amino acids long. Germline loops: CDR1 MDHEN, CDR2 SYDVKM. The DNA of the CDR3 is TGTGCCAGCAGTTTGGGGGGCGCTATCTATGGCTACACCTTC. Translation gives CASSLGGAIYGYTF.

The J gene is TRBJ1-5, the V gene TRBV10-3, with 9 bases matching TRBD1. The V and J ends lost 6 bases and 5 bases, in that order; junction bases with no gene match: 11. Looked up from germline, CDR1 is ENHRY and CDR2 is SYGVKD. The CDR3 has 16 residues. Written as DNA, the CDR3 is TGTGCCATCAGACCGGGACAGGGAAGCAACGATCAGCCCCAGCATTTT. Protein product: CAIRPGQGSNDQPQHF.

The rearrangement joins TRBV19 to TRBJ1-4, with D perhaps TRBD1 (5 bases). Germline V gene lookup returns CDR1 LNHDA and CDR2 SQIVND (reference sequence). V lost 6 bases, J lost 7 bases, and 12 bases lay in between. This CDR3 has 13 amino acids. The DNA for the CDR3 is TGTGCCAGTAGGAGACAGAAAGGTGAAAAACTGTTTTTT. This sequence encodes CASRRQKGEKLFF.